This T cell receptor (beta chain) was found in a study of post-analysis software for immune sequencing data. On this clonotype itself: As yet, its antigen is unknown.

The V end was cut by 5 bases, the J end by 3 bases, with 10 bases between. Germline V CDR1 and CDR2: SEHNR, FQNEAQ (reference sequence). This CDR3 has 13 amino acids. Study-level results: Pronounced co-clustering by F measure was evident among identically batched samples. Higher frequency in patients than in controls was seen for about 5 TRBV segments, with TRBV5-6, TRBV5-1 and TRBV20-1 among them. Controls showed significantly higher normalized Chao1 diversity than did multiple sclerosis patients.

The authors incorporated unique molecular identifiers into the TCR beta cDNA libraries. From approximately 0.95 to 9.8 million T cells, 400,000 to 500,000 cDNA molecules were obtained. TCRdb ran MiXCR on the PCR reads and lists one entry per CDR3 protein. The sample has over 250,000 distinct CDR3 sequences, just over 35% seen once. The chain combines TRBV7-9 with TRBJ1-2, with D unclear. The sample comprised blood. The sequence was collected from a girl aged 5-17 years with multiple sclerosis. As DNA, the CDR3 is TGTGCCAGCAGCCCTCGGGCAGACTATGGCTACACCTTC. Translation gives CASSPRADYGYTF. The whole variable domain, filled in from reference TRBV7-9 and TRBJ1-2, reads DTGVSQNPRHKITKRGQNVTFRCDPISEHNRLYWYRQTLGQGPEFLTYFQNEAQLEKSRLLSDRFSAERPKGSFSTLEIQRTEQGDSAMYLCASSPRADYGYTFGSGTRLTVV.